This entry lists 27 T cell receptor beta chains sequenced from one sample in a study of blood T cell repertoires in COVID-19. The data were produced by immunoSEQ multiplex PCR, yet TCRdb's version contains in-frame clones alone and is incomplete. The table records roughly 91,000 clones, more than 75% of them present only once. Source material: peripheral blood. The origin of the receptors is a woman aged 80 or over with acute or convalescent COVID-19.

V gene TRBV28 combines with J gene TRBJ1-1; a possible D gene is TRBD1 (6 bases). This CDR3 spans 15 amino acids. The V gene lost 5 bases and the J gene lost 1 base, with 14 bases spanning the gap. Germline assignment: CDR1 MDHEN and CDR2 SYDVKM. The CDR3 region has the DNA TGTGCCAGCAGTGAACCGGGACATTCGAACACTGAAGCTTTCTTT. This codes for CASSEPGHSNTEAFF.

The V and J genes are TRBV5-1 and TRBJ2-1; 15 nucleotides line up with TRBD2. CDR1 is SGHRS and CDR2 is YFSETQ in the germline V gene. Trimming at V came to 4 bases and at J to 4 bases, leaving 6 bases not matched to a gene. This CDR3 has 17 amino acids. CDR3 in DNA: TGCGCCAGCAGCCCGGGACTAGCGGGGGGTATATACAATGAGCAGTTCTTC. Amino acids: CASSPGLAGGIYNEQFF.

This rearrangement joins TRBV18 to TRBJ2-3, with TRBD1 as a possible D gene (5 bases). The germline V and J ends were trimmed by 2 bases and 11 bases, with 8 bases remaining between them. CDR1 is KGHSH and CDR2 is LQKENI in the germline V gene. The CDR3 runs to 11 residues. The CDR3 protein is CASSPETVQYF. CDR3 nucleotides: TGTGCCAGCTCACCAGAGACAGTGCAGTATTTT.

This chain links TRBV11-2 with TRBJ2-7; the match to TRBD2 covers 12 bases. Germline V gene data show CDR1 as SGHAT and CDR2 as FQNNGV. After removal of 6 bases from V and 1 base from J, the junction contained 7 bases not matched to a gene. The CDR3 contains 16 residues. The CDR3 nucleotides read TGTGCCAGCAGGAAACTAGCGGGGGGAAGGTCCTACGAGCAGTACTTC. Encoded protein: CASRKLAGGRSYEQYF.

The gene calls are TRBV6-1 and TRBJ2-1; tentatively, D is TRBD1 (5 bases). The CDR3 sequence is 16 residues long. V was pared by 2 bases and J by 8 bases, with 19 bases between. Germline CDR1 is MNHNS and CDR2 is SASEGT. CDR3 region: CASSEWGSPKGDEQFF. The CDR3 nucleotides are TGTGCCAGCAGTGAATGGGGCAGCCCGAAAGGCGATGAGCAGTTCTTC.

J is TRBJ2-1 and V is TRBV2; no clear D. Looked up from germline, CDR1 is SNHLY and CDR2 is FYNNEI. The CDR3 extends over 14 amino acids. Trimming cost V 3 bases and J 6 bases, with 12 bases left between them. For the CDR3, the DNA is TGTGCCAGCAGTGACGTGAACAGTCCCAATGAGCAGTTCTTC. Its translation: CASSDVNSPNEQFF.

The J gene is TRBJ2-2, the V gene TRBV6-4, with D unresolved. CDR1 is MRHNA and CDR2 is SNTAGT in the germline V gene. Trimming took 4 bases from V and 13 from J, leaving 13 bases between them. There are 12 residues in the CDR3. The CDR3 sequence is CASSGPRIGLFF. In DNA form, the CDR3 reads TGTGCCAGCAGTGGCCCGAGGATAGGGCTGTTTTTT.

The CDR3 DNA reads as TGTGCCAGTAGTCGGAATCAGCCCCAGCATTTT. Translation gives CASSRNQPQHF. The rearrangement uses TRBV19 and TRBJ1-5; D is ambiguous. Between the trimmed V and J ends, which lost 5 bases and 4 bases, there was a span of 3 bases. The CDR3 sequence is 11 residues long. Germline CDR1 and CDR2: LNHDA and SQIVND (reference sequence).

V and J are TRBV5-4 and TRBJ2-3, with D hard to call. CDR3 length: 11 residues. Trimming removed 2 bases from V and 6 bases from J, with 4 bases in between. CDR1 SGHNT and CDR2 YYREEE come from the germline V gene (reference sequence). This CDR3 is CASSFQDTQYF. The DNA of the CDR3 is TGTGCCAGCAGCTTCCAGGATACGCAGTATTTT. Filled out from reference TRBV5-4 and TRBJ2-3, the complete variable domain reads ETGVTQSPTHLIKTRGQQVTLRCSSQSGHNTVSWYQQALGQGPQFIFQYYREEENGRGNFPPRFSGLQFPNYSSELNVNALELDDSALYLCASSFQDTQYFGPGTRLTVL.

CDR3 residues: CASRPSGGRETQYF. The CDR3 coding sequence is TGTGCCAGCAGACCAAGCGGGGGGCGCGAGACCCAGTACTTC. The V and J genes are TRBV6-5 and TRBJ2-5; 9 bases line up with TRBD2. Germline CDR1 MNHEY, CDR2 SVGAGI. With 6 bases clipped from V and 5 bases from J, the junction kept 7 bases outside the gene matches. The CDR3 runs 14 residues.

CDR3 coding DNA: TGTGCCAGCAGCCCAACCTCGGGGGCGCAGTATTTT. This sequence encodes CASSPTSGAQYF. The chain joins TRBV7-8 to TRBJ2-3; tentatively, D is TRBD2 (6 bases). Germline V lookup: CDR1 SGHVS, CDR2 FQNEAQ. The CDR3 covers 12 residues. Trimming stripped 5 bases from V and 10 bases from J, with 13 bases between.

The chain employs TRBV9 and TRBJ2-7; 7 bases agree with TRBD1. In germline, CDR1 is SGDLS, CDR2 YYNGEE. V lost 1 base to trimming and J lost 4 bases; unmatched junction nucleotides: 8. There are 15 residues in the CDR3. Written as DNA, the CDR3 is TGTGCCAGCAGCGTAAATTCAGGGGGAGCGTACGAGCAGTACTTC. Its protein is CASSVNSGGAYEQYF.

The chain is built from TRBV6-5 and TRBJ1-4; TRBD1 might be the D (5 bases). This CDR3 spans 15 amino acids. V was clipped by 6 bases and J by 2 bases, with 13 bases between them. Germline V gene sequence: CDR1 MNHEY, CDR2 SVGAGI. Here the CDR3 reads CASSTAGRTNEKLFF. The CDR3 region has the DNA TGTGCCAGCAGCACAGCAGGGAGGACTAATGAAAAACTGTTTTTT.

The CDR3 sequence is CASSLAARDFYNEQFF. As DNA, the CDR3 is TGTGCCAGCAGCTTAGCCGCTCGGGACTTCTACAATGAGCAGTTCTTC. The chain is built from TRBV11-2 and TRBJ2-1; D is perhaps TRBD2 (6 bases). CDR1 is SGHAT and CDR2 is FQNNGV in the germline V gene. This CDR3 spans 16 amino acids. Trimming shortened V by 1 base and J by 3 bases, and 13 bases separated the two germline ends.

The J gene is TRBJ2-5, the V gene TRBV5-4, with 12 positions matching TRBD1. The CDR3 is 15 amino acids. CDR1 SGHNT and CDR2 YYREEE come from the germline V gene (reference sequence). V lost 6 bases, J lost 5 bases, and 8 bases stayed unmatched. In nucleotides, the CDR3 is TGTGCCAGCACTACCTGGGACAGGGGGCGGGAGACCCAGTACTTC. This encodes CASTTWDRGRETQYF.

The V gene is TRBV6-5, the J gene TRBJ2-5, with D possibly being TRBD2 (6 bases). This CDR3 comprises 13 residues. V gave up 10 bases and J gave up 5 bases, with 17 bases separating them. Germline values: CDR1 MNHEY, CDR2 SVGAGI. CDR3 in DNA: TGTGCCACCACGGAGGGGCAGGCGGAGACCCAGTACTTC. The encoded protein is CATTEGQAETQYF.

The chain combines TRBV7-8 with TRBJ2-5, with D maybe TRBD1 (6 bases). V was trimmed by 5 bases and J by 10 bases, leaving 17 bases between them. This CDR3 has 13 amino acids. Germline CDR1 and CDR2: SGHVS and FQNEAQ. The CDR3 DNA follows: TGTGCCAGCAGCCCCAGGGGACCGTCGGACCAGTACTTC. Its translation is CASSPRGPSDQYF.

The chain combines TRBV11-3 with TRBJ2-1, with 15 positions matching TRBD2. The V gene's germline CDR1 is SGHNT and CDR2 YENEEA. The CDR3 runs to 16 residues. The trim removed 5 bases at V and 9 bases at J, leaving 8 bases unmatched. The CDR3 DNA sequence: TGTGCCAGCAGCAGGGGACTAGCGGGAGGAAGCGGTGAGCAGTTCTTC. It translates to CASSRGLAGGSGEQFF.

The sample holds a few counts of this clone. This chain connects TRBV11-2 to TRBJ2-7, with 9 bases identical to TRBD2. Germline V gene data show CDR1 as SGHAT and CDR2 as FQNNGV. J gave up 4 bases and V 1 base, and 11 bases lay outside the gene matches. This CDR3 is 17 amino acids long. CDR3 DNA: TGTGCCAGCAGCTTAGTGGGTAGCGGGAGCGGTGGGTACGAGCAGTACTTC. The encoded protein is CASSLVGSGSGGYEQYF.

CDR3 in amino acids: CASSLWRAGELFF. In DNA form, the CDR3 reads TGTGCCAGCAGTTTATGGCGGGCCGGGGAGCTGTTTTTT. This chain links TRBV27 with TRBJ2-2; D possibly corresponds to TRBD2 (5 bases). The ends were cut back, 1 base at V and 6 bases at J, with 6 bases in the middle. Per germline, CDR1 MNHEY and CDR2 SMNVEV (reference sequence). The CDR3 covers 13 residues.

CDR3 nucleotides: TGTGCCAGCAGCTACACGGGGGGGGACACCGGGGAGCTGTTTTTT. Translating it yields CASSYTGGDTGELFF. The chain employs TRBV11-2 and TRBJ2-2, with 8 bases fitting TRBD2. The V gene end was trimmed by 4 bases and the J gene end by 3 bases; junction bases not matched to a gene: 4. Germline CDR1 reads SGHAT; CDR2 reads FQNNGV. This CDR3 is built from 15 residues.

The chain links TRBV7-8 to TRBJ2-1; the D gene is possibly TRBD2 (5 bases). CDR3 length equals 16 residues. Germline V gene sequence: CDR1 SGHVS, CDR2 FQNEAQ. With 4 bases removed from V and 8 bases from J, the gap between germline ends came to 21 bases. In nucleotides, the CDR3 is TGTGCCAGCAGCTCTCCCCCGGGAATAGCTGTCGATGAGCAGTTCTTC. Translating it yields CASSSPPGIAVDEQFF.

The chain joins TRBV5-1 to TRBJ1-4; 10 nucleotides match TRBD1. The V gene end was trimmed by 5 bases and the J gene end by 8 bases; junction bases not matched to a gene: 9. Germline CDR1 and CDR2: SGHRS and YFSETQ. The CDR3 has 15 residues. The CDR3 bases are TGCGCCAGCAGACCCAATACGGGACAGGGGGAAAAACTGTTTTTT. Amino acid sequence: CASRPNTGQGEKLFF.

This clone was counted only a few times. One end of the junction varies from germline; a read error may be responsible. The V call is TRBV28, the J call TRBJ1-3; TRBD1 agrees at 9 bases. The CDR3 sequence is 13 residues long. From germline, CDR1 is MDHEN and CDR2 SYDVKM. CDR3 nucleotides: TGTGCCAGCAGTTTCCCAGACAGGGGGAGTAGAGATTTT. Protein product: CASSFPDRGSRDF. Using reference TRBV28 and TRBJ1-3 for the parts outside the CDR3, the full variable domain is DVKVTQSSRYLVKRTGEKVFLECVQDMDHENMFWYRQDPGLGLRLIYFSYDVKMKEKGDIPEGYSVSREKKERFSLILESASTNQTSMYLCASSFPDRGSRDFGEGSWLTVV.

The CDR3 nucleotides are TGTGCCAGCAGCCTCTATGGGGTCCCGGGAAGGGAGCTGTTTTTT. Translating gives CASSLYGVPGRELFF. The chain carries TRBV5-4 and TRBJ2-2, with D maybe TRBD2 (5 bases). The CDR3 is 15 residues long. V lost 4 bases, J lost 9 bases, and 19 bases lay in between. CDR1 SGHNT and CDR2 YYREEE come from the germline V gene (reference sequence). The complete variable domain, with remaining parts taken from reference TRBV5-4 and TRBJ2-2, reads ETGVTQSPTHLIKTRGQQVTLRCSSQSGHNTVSWYQQALGQGPQFIFQYYREEENGRGNFPPRFSGLQFPNYSSELNVNALELDDSALYLCASSLYGVPGRELFFGEGSRLTVL.

V gene TRBV5-1 combines with J gene TRBJ1-2, with a tentative D call TRBD1 (5 bases). The V gene's germline CDR1 is SGHRS and CDR2 YFSETQ. This CDR3 region has 13 residues. Trimming shortened V by 4 bases and J by 8 bases, and 15 bases separated the two germline ends. CDR3 nucleotide sequence: TGCGCCAGCAGCCCTATGGCAGGGCCCGGCTACACCTTC. It specifies CASSPMAGPGYTF.

The V call is TRBV6-1, the J call TRBJ1-2; 9 positions agree with TRBD1. Trimming cost V 0 bases and J 7 bases; bases outside gene matches: 6. The V gene's germline CDR1 is MNHNS and CDR2 SASEGT. The CDR3 totals 15 residues. CDR3 nucleotide sequence: TGTGCCAGCAGTGAAGCGCCCCGGGACAGGGCTGGCTACACCTTC. Encoded protein: CASSEAPRDRAGYTF.